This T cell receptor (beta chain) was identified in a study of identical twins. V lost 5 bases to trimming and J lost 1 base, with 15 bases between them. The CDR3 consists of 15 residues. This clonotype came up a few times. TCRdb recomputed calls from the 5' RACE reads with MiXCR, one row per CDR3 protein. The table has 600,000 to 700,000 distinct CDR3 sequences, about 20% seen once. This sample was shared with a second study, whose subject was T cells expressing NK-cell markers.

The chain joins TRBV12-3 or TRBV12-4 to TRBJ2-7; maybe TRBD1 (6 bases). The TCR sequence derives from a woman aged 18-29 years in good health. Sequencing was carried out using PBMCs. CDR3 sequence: CASSLGQRSSYEQYF. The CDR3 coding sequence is TGTGCCAGCAGTCTCGGACAGCGGTCTTCCTACGAGCAGTACTTC.